This TCR beta chain derives from a study of T cell responses to AZD1222 COVID-19 vaccine. As for the study in general: Second-dose timings of about 4 or about 12 weeks were pooled.

Clones were sequenced by immunoSEQ multiplex PCR, and TCRdb holds only the in-frame ones, with some missing. Here the sample spans around 120,000 clones, more than 85% being singletons. This CDR3 has 15 residues. The germline V gene encodes CDR1 MNHEY and CDR2 SMNVEV (reference sequence). V gave up 7 bases and J gave up 8 bases; unmatched junction bases: 15. Findings of the study overall: A mostly white British donor set with more females was recruited, and clonal diversity was possibly underestimated. Recipients of AZD1222 seropositive at baseline numbered only 6 or 7.

As to this clone: Its antigen is still unknown.

The gene calls are TRBV27 and TRBJ1-2; 8 bases map to TRBD1. The receptor comes from an adult in good health. The sequencing here drew on peripheral blood, taken on day 0 of AZD1222 vaccination. The CDR3 nucleotides read TGTGCCAGCACCAGGACCCTCCAGGGGGCGGGAGGCTACACCTTC. Its protein product is CASTRTLQGAGGYTF.